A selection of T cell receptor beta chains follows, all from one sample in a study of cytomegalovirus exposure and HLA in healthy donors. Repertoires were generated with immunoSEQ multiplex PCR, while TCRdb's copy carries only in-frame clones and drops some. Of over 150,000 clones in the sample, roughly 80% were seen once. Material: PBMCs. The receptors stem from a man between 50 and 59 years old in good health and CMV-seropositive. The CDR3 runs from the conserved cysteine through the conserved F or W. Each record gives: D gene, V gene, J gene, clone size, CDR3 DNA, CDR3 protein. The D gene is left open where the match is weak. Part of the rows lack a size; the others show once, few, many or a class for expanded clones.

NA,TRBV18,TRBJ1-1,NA,TGTGCCAGCTCACCACAACGGGGTGAGAACACTGAAGCTTTCTTT,CASSPQRGENTEAFF
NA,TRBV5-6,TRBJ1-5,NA,TGTGCCAGCAGCTTTTCCACTATCACCCACCAGCCCCAGCATTTT,CASSFSTITHQPQHF
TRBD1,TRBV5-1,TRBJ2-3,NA,TGCGCCAGCAGCAAGGACAGGGGGAGCACAGATACGCAGTATTTT,CASSKDRGSTDTQYF
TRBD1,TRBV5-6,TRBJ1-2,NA,TGTGCCAGCAGCTTGGGACAGGGGGCTTTACGGCCTATTGGCTACACCTTC,CASSLGQGALRPIGYTF
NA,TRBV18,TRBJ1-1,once,TGTGCCAGCTCTAACACCATGAACACTGAAGCTTTCTTT,CASSNTMNTEAFF
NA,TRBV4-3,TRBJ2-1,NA,TGCGCCAGCAGCCAAGAGACCAGGGGAAATGATGAGCAGTTCTTC,CASSQETRGNDEQFF
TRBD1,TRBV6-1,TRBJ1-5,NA,TGTGCCAGCAAGACAGGGGCTAGTCAGCCCCAGCATTTT,CASKTGASQPQHF
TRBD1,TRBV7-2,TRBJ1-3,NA,TGTGCCAGCAGGCCTACCGGGACAGGGGACTCTGGAAACACCATATATTTT,CASRPTGTGDSGNTIYF
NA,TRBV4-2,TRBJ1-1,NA,TGTGCCAGCAGCCAAGTGGGGGGTCAGAGAGCCAGGGAAGCTTTCTTT,CASSQVGGQRAREAFF
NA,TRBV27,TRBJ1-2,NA,TGTGCCAGTGCCGGGACACCGATGGATGGCTACACCTTC,CASAGTPMDGYTF
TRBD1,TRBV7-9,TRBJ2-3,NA,TGTGCCAGCAGCTCCTGGGACAGGGCAAAGGGAGATACGCAGTATTTT,CASSSWDRAKGDTQYF
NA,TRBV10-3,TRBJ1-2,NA,TGTGCCATCAGTGAGGAGGGCGCAAACTATGGCTACACCTTC,CAISEEGANYGYTF
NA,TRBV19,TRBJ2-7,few,TGTGCCAGTAGTATGGCCCGGACTGGAGCCTACGAGCAGTACTTC,CASSMARTGAYEQYF
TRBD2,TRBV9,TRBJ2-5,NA,TGTGCCAGCAGCGTAGTCCCCACTAGCGCAGTAGAGACCCAGTACTTC,CASSVVPTSAVETQYF
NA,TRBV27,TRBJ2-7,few,TGTGCCAGCAGTTTAGGCCACGAGCAGTACTTC,CASSLGHEQYF
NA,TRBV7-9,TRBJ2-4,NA,TGTGCCAGCAGTCCCGGGGGAAACATTCAGTACTTC,CASSPGGNIQYF
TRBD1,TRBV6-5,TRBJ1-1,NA,TGTGCCAGCAGTGGCAGGGGGCGTTGGAACACTGAAGCTTTCTTT,CASSGRGRWNTEAFF
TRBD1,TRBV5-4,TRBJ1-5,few,TGTGCCAGCAGCTTGGGGGACAGGGGGCATGGCAATCAGCCCCAGCATTTT,CASSLGDRGHGNQPQHF
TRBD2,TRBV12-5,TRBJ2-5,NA,TGTGCTAGTGCCCCCCCCTCGGGGGGTAGCGGCGAGACCCAGTACTTC,CASAPPSGGSGETQYF
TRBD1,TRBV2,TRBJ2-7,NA,TGTGCCAGACAGAGAGCCGGACAGGGGAGCAAAGGCTCCTACGAGCAGTACTTC,CARQRAGQGSKGSYEQYF
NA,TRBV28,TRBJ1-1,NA,TGTGCCAGCAGTTTGGGACAGAACACTGAAGCTTTCTTT,CASSLGQNTEAFF
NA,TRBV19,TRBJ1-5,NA,TGTGCCAGTAGACCAACAGGGTTTCAGCCCCAGCATTTT,CASRPTGFQPQHF
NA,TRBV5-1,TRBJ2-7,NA,TGCGCCAGCAGCTTAGGTGCAGGCCTGGCCTACGAGCAGTACTTC,CASSLGAGLAYEQYF
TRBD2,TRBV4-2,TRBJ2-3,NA,TGTGCCGGCAGCCAAGATGGGCCCAGCGGGGGGCGGGATACGCAGTATTTT,CAGSQDGPSGGRDTQYF
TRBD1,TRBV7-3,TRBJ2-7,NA,TGTGCCAGCAGCAGATCCGGGACAGGTTACGAGCAGTACTTC,CASSRSGTGYEQYF
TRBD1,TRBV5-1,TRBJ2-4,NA,TGCGCCAGCAGCTTCCAACAGGGGGCTGGAAACATTCAGTACTTC,CASSFQQGAGNIQYF
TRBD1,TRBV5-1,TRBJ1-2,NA,TGCGCCAGCAGCGACCCGGGACAGACAAGAGGCTACACCTTC,CASSDPGQTRGYTF
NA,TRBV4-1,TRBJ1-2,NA,TGCGCCAGCAGCCAAGTAATACCAAGGAGAGGGAACTATGGCTACACCTTC,CASSQVIPRRGNYGYTF
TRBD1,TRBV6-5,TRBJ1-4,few,TGTGCCAGCAGCAGGACAGGGGCGTATGAAAAACTGTTTTTT,CASSRTGAYEKLFF
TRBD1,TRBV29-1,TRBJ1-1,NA,TGCAGCGGGGGACAGGGGTACACTGAAGCTTTCTTT,CSGGQGYTEAFF
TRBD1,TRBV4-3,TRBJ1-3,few,TGCGCCAGCAGCCAAGATCGGGTACAGGGGGTAAACACCATATATTTT,CASSQDRVQGVNTIYF
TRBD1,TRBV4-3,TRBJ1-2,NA,TGCGCCAGCAGCCAAGATGCCCTACAATTGGTGGGACAGTTTAACTATGGCTACACCTTC,CASSQDALQLVGQFNYGYTF
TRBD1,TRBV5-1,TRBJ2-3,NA,TGCGCCAGCAACGCGATGGGACAGGGCTTCACAGATACGCAGTATTTT,CASNAMGQGFTDTQYF
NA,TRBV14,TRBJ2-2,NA,TGTGCCAGCAGCCAAGTACCAGACACCGGGGAGCTGTTTTTT,CASSQVPDTGELFF
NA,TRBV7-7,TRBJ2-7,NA,TGTGCCAGCAGCTTATCCACAGACGTCTCCTACGAGCAGTACTTT,CASSLSTDVSYEQYF
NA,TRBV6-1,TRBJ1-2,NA,TGTGCCAGCAGTGGTCAAGAGCCCAACTATGGCTACACCTTC,CASSGQEPNYGYTF
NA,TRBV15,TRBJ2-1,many,TGTGCCACCAGCGAGATTCAACTAGTGGTTGAGCAGTTCTTC,CATSEIQLVVEQFF
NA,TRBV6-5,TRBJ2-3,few,TGTGCCAGCAGTTACTCCGGGGGGCCGGTAGATACGCAGTATTTT,CASSYSGGPVDTQYF
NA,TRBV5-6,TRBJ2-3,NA,TGTGCCAGCAGCCTAGGGTGGGGAGGCACAGATACGCAGTATTTT,CASSLGWGGTDTQYF
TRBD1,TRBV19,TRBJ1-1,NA,TGTGCCAGTAGTACGCCGGCGGGACAGCTGAACACTGAAGCTTTCTTT,CASSTPAGQLNTEAFF